The clone carrying this T cell receptor (beta chain) has a handful of counts. The antigen remains unidentified. Repertoires were generated with immunoSEQ multiplex PCR, while TCRdb's copy carries only in-frame clones and drops some. This sample carries some 25,000 clones, roughly 74% of them seen once, and the ten largest clones take approximately 8%. The rectum was sampled with one to two pinch biopsies at colonoscopy. The sample belongs to a study of pediatric ulcerative colitis. General study points: Repertoires came from total lymphocyte DNA, not specific subsets. Clonal expansions reduced rectal repertoire diversity in acute severe colitis.

CDR3 length: 18 amino acids. Germline V CDR1 and CDR2: SGHAT, FQNNGV. The V gene end was trimmed by 2 bases and the J gene end by 6 bases; junction bases not matched to a gene: 7. Sequenced sample: gut tissue. The gene calls are TRBV11-2 and TRBJ2-1; 16 bases fit TRBD2. The sequence derives from a boy younger than 18 with severe ulcerative colitis. In DNA, the CDR3 is TGTGCCAGCAGCTTATTGACCGGGACTAGCGGGAGGGGCAATGAGCAGTTCTTC. Its protein product is CASSLLTGTSGRGNEQFF.